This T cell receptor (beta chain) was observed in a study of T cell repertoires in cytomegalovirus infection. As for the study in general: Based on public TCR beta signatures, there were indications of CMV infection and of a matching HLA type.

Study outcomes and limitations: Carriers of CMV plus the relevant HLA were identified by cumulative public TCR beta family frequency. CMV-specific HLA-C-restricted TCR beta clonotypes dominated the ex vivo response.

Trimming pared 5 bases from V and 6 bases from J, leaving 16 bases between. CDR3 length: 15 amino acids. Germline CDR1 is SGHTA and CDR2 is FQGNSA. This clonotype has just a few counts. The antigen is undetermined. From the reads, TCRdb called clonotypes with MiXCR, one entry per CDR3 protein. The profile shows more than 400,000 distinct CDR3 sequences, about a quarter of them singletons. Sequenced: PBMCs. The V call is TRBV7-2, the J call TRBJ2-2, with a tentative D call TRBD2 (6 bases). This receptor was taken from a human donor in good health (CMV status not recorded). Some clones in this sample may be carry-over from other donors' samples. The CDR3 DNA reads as TGTGCCAGCAGCGGAGGGACTTGGGCGGCCGGGGAGCTGTTTTTT. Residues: CASSGGTWAAGELFF. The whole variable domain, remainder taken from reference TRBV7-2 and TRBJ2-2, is GAGVSQSPSNKVTEKGKDVELRCDPISGHTALYWYRQSLGQGLEFLIYFQGNSAPDKSGLPSDRFSAERTGGSVSTLTIQRTQQEDSAVYLCASSGGTWAAGELFFGEGSRLTVL.